The 12 T cell receptor beta chains in this list originate from one sample, sequenced in a study of beta chain features in type 1 diabetes. Expressed TCRB transcripts were sequenced because the isolated RNA had all been reverse transcribed beforehand. The table came from immunoSEQ multiplex PCR; TCRdb's copy has only in-frame clones and leaves some out. The data contain hundreds of thousands of clones, over 25% of them singletons. The sample comprised naive CD4+ T cells from blood. Source of these receptors: a man in his late teens or twenties in good health.

CDR3 loop: CASSLAWRGETQYF. The CDR3 bases are TGTGCCAGCAGCTTGGCCTGGCGCGGGGAGACCCAGTACTTC. The V and J genes are TRBV5-6 and TRBJ2-5; D perhaps matches TRBD2 (5 bases). CDR3 length: 14 amino acids. Looked up from germline, CDR1 is SGHDT and CDR2 is YYEEEE. With 0 bases removed from V and 5 bases from J, the gap between germline ends came to 11 bases. The variable domain in full, with the rest retrieved from reference TRBV5-6 and TRBJ2-5, is DAGVTQSPTHLIKTRGQQVTLRCSPKSGHDTVSWYQQALGQGPQFIFQYYEEEERQRGNFPDRFSGHQFPNYSSELNVNALLLGDSALYLCASSLAWRGETQYFGPGTRLLVL.

This clone was seen a handful of times. V and J are TRBV9 and TRBJ2-3; D ambiguous. The CDR3 loop spans 11 amino acids. Germline CDR1 is SGDLS and CDR2 is YYNGEE. Trimming took 2 bases from V and 5 from J, leaving 3 bases between them. CDR3 loop: CASSVRDTQYF. The CDR3 DNA reads as TGTGCCAGCAGCGTTCGAGATACGCAGTATTTT.

The V gene is TRBV7-2, the J gene TRBJ2-1, with D maybe TRBD2 (6 bases). This CDR3 region has 14 residues. CDR1 and CDR2 from the germline V gene are SGHTA and FQGNSA. Between the trimmed V and J ends, which lost 4 bases and 4 bases, there was a span of 11 bases. The CDR3 loop is CASSYRDFYNEQFF. The DNA for the CDR3 is TGTGCCAGCAGCTACCGGGACTTTTACAATGAGCAGTTCTTC.

The gene calls are TRBV4-1 and TRBJ2-3; D gene ambiguous. The CDR3 consists of 13 residues. CDR1 and CDR2 from the germline V gene are MGHRA and YSYEKL. The V end lost 1 base, the J end lost 6 bases, and 8 bases lay between the germline ends. The CDR3 is CASSQGEIDTQYF. In DNA form, the CDR3 reads TGCGCCAGCAGCCAAGGGGAAATCGATACGCAGTATTTT.

The chain carries TRBV2 and TRBJ1-1; a weak D match, TRBD1 (5 bases). The V end lost 4 bases, the J end lost 0 bases, and 6 bases lay between the germline ends. The CDR3 length is 13 residues. Germline CDR1 is SNHLY and CDR2 is FYNNEI. The CDR3 nucleotides read TGTGCCAGCAGTGGACAGCTGAACACTGAAGCTTTCTTT. Protein: CASSGQLNTEAFF.

The V call is TRBV7-9, the J call TRBJ2-1, with TRBD2 matching 11 bases. The CDR3 totals 16 residues. V was pared by 2 bases and J by 7 bases, with 7 bases of the junction left unmatched. CDR1 is SEHNR, CDR2 FQNEAQ, per germline (reference sequence). CDR3 bases: TGTGCCAGCAGCTTATTAGCGGGAGGGCCTTGGAATGAGCAGTTCTTC. It codes for CASSLLAGGPWNEQFF.

This chain connects TRBV15 to TRBJ2-3; 10 bases agree with TRBD1. The CDR3 is 15 amino acids. Germline CDR1 is LNHNV and CDR2 is YYDKDF (reference sequence). The V segment lost 4 bases and the J segment 4 bases; nucleotides outside the gene matches: 5. The CDR3 DNA follows: TGTGCCACCAGCACCCGACAGGGGGCATCAGATACGCAGTATTTT. This encodes CATSTRQGASDTQYF.

This clone has only one observation. J is TRBJ2-1 and V is TRBV7-9; a weak D match, TRBD2 (6 bases). The CDR3 extends over 17 amino acids. V shed 1 base and J shed 3 bases, with 16 bases lying between them. Germline V gene data show CDR1 as SEHNR and CDR2 as FQNEAQ (reference sequence). The CDR3 coding sequence is TGTGCCAGCAGCTTAGTTCCCGGGACTGGAGGCTACAATGAGCAGTTCTTC. Its protein is CASSLVPGTGGYNEQFF.

V and J are TRBV4-3 and TRBJ2-3; D is ambiguous. The V end lost 1 base, the J end lost 10 bases, and 12 bases lay between the germline ends. The length of the CDR3 is 13 residues. The germline V gene encodes CDR1 LGHNA and CDR2 YSLEER. CDR3 amino acids: CASSQGRVPPQYF. DNA for the CDR3: TGCGCCAGCAGCCAAGGTAGAGTCCCCCCGCAGTATTTT.

This clone was observed a few times. This rearrangement joins TRBV29-1 to TRBJ2-1; 10 nucleotides match TRBD2. V dropped 6 bases and J dropped 8; count of bases not matched to a gene: 7. Germline assignment: CDR1 SQVTM and CDR2 ANQGSEA. CDR3 length: 13 residues. The CDR3 DNA reads TGCAGCGTACTAGCGGGAAAGAGCTATGAGCAGTTCTTC. Its translation is CSVLAGKSYEQFF.

This clone was recorded a few times. The chain links TRBV7-2 to TRBJ2-7, with D maybe TRBD1 (6 bases). Germline V gene lookup returns CDR1 SGHTA and CDR2 FQGNSA. V was shortened by 5 bases and J by 2 bases, with 13 bases between the two germline ends. CDR3 size: 14 residues. The CDR3 here is CASSQDRQTYEQYF. Here the CDR3 DNA reads TGTGCCAGCAGCCAGGACAGACAGACCTACGAGCAGTACTTC. Looking up the rest from reference TRBV7-2 and TRBJ2-7 gives the full variable domain: GAGVSQSPSNKVTEKGKDVELRCDPISGHTALYWYRQSLGQGLEFLIYFQGNSAPDKSGLPSDRFSAERTGGSVSTLTIQRTQQEDSAVYLCASSQDRQTYEQYFGPGTRLTVT.

The chain couples TRBV10-3 to TRBJ2-1; 10 bases align to TRBD2. Germline V lookup: CDR1 ENHRY, CDR2 SYGVKD. The V segment lost 7 bases and the J segment 9 bases; nucleotides outside the gene matches: 6. The CDR3 sequence is 13 residues long. CDR3 loop: CAIKVAGGGEQFF. Written as DNA, the CDR3 is TGTGCCATCAAGGTAGCGGGGGGAGGTGAGCAGTTCTTC.